A selection of T cell receptor beta chains follows, all from one sample in a study of naive CD8 T cells in extremely preterm neonates. Measured with immunoSEQ multiplex PCR; TCRdb has only the in-frame clones, and not every one. The sample carries tens of thousands of clones, about 91% recorded once. The sample comprised naive CD8+ T cells from cord blood. These receptor sequences come from a boy who was born preterm. The CDR3 runs from the conserved cysteine through the conserved F or W. D genes are given only for firm matches. Size is stated for part of the rows, as once, few or many counts, or as a class when the clone is expanded.

j_call | v_call | clone_size | d_call | cdr3_aa | cdr3_nt
TRBJ2-5 | TRBV6-5 | . | TRBD1 | CASSYGQGAQETQYF | TGTGCCAGCAGTTACGGACAGGGGGCGCAAGAGACCCAGTACTTC
TRBJ2-7 | TRBV5-7 | . | TRBD1 | CASSLETGGSYEQYF | TGTGCCAGCAGCTTAGAGACAGGGGGATCCTACGAGCAGTACTTC
TRBJ1-1 | TRBV27 | once | . | CASSLSGGTEAFF | TGTGCCAGCAGTTTATCAGGGGGCACTGAAGCTTTCTTT
TRBJ2-7 | TRBV7-3 | . | . | CASSLTGSSYEQYF | TGTGCCAGCAGCTTAACAGGGAGCTCCTACGAGCAGTACTTC
TRBJ1-1 | TRBV25-1 | . | TRBD1 | CASSVGTGTEAFF | TGTGCCAGCAGTGTCGGGACAGGCACTGAAGCTTTCTTT
TRBJ1-1 | TRBV19 | . | . | CASSIRVNTEAFF | TGTGCCAGTAGTATCAGGGTGAACACTGAAGCTTTCTTT
TRBJ2-3 | TRBV6-5 | once | TRBD2 | CASSSSGGATDTQYF | TGTGCCAGCAGTTCTAGCGGGGGGGCCACAGATACGCAGTATTTT
TRBJ2-7 | TRBV7-9 | once | TRBD2 | CASSRLRGGHLYEQYF | TGTGCCAGCAGCCGATTGCGGGGGGGTCATCTCTACGAGCAGTACTTC
TRBJ2-2 | TRBV4-2 | . | . | CASSQDDLTGELFF | TGTGCCAGCAGCCAAGATGACTTGACCGGGGAGCTGTTTTTT
TRBJ1-1 | TRBV29-1 | . | TRBD1 | CSVAEQGDTEAFF | TGCAGCGTTGCCGAACAGGGGGACACTGAAGCTTTCTTT
TRBJ2-7 | TRBV5-1 | . | TRBD1 | CASSTGGSYEQYF | TGCGCCAGCAGCACAGGGGGCTCCTACGAGCAGTACTTC
TRBJ2-7 | TRBV7-2 | . | TRBD1 | CASSLVTGGYEQYF | TGTGCCAGCAGCTTAGTTACAGGGGGCTACGAGCAGTACTTC
TRBJ1-1 | TRBV19 | few | . | CASSIQNTEAFF | TGTGCCAGTAGTATACAGAACACTGAAGCTTTCTTT
TRBJ1-2 | TRBV9 | . | TRBD1 | CASSVGTGGANYGYTF | TGTGCCAGCAGCGTAGGGACAGGGGGCGCTAACTATGGCTACACCTTC
TRBJ2-5 | TRBV7-9 | once | . | CASRQYQETQYF | TGTGCCAGCAGACAGTACCAAGAGACCCAGTACTTC
TRBJ2-3 | TRBV11-1 | . | . | CASSLEGTSTDTQYF | TGTGCCAGCAGCTTAGAGGGTACTAGCACAGATACGCAGTATTTT
TRBJ1-6 | TRBV5-4 | . | TRBD1 | CASSLPGTGDSPLHF | TGTGCCAGCAGCCTACCCGGGACAGGGGATTCACCCCTCCACTTT
TRBJ2-1 | TRBV9 | few | TRBD2 | CASSVGTSSYNEQFF | TGTGCCAGCAGCGTAGGGACTAGCTCCTACAATGAGCAGTTCTTC
TRBJ2-3 | TRBV11-1 | . | . | CASSKSGMADTQYF | TGTGCCAGCAGTAAGTCAGGGATGGCAGATACGCAGTATTTT
TRBJ1-5 | TRBV4-1 | . | . | CASSQEGGQPQHF | TGCGCCAGCAGCCAAGAGGGGGGTCAGCCCCAGCATTTT
TRBJ1-4 | TRBV2 | . | TRBD1 | CASRQGATNEKLFF | TGTGCCAGCAGACAGGGGGCAACTAATGAAAAACTGTTTTTT
TRBJ2-1 | TRBV5-6 | . | . | CASSLGVFEQFF | TGTGCCAGCAGCTTGGGGGTTTTTGAGCAGTTCTTC
TRBJ2-7 | TRBV4-1 | . | . | CASSLQYGSSYEQYF | TGCGCCAGCAGCCTCCAATACGGGAGCTCCTACGAGCAGTACTTC
TRBJ1-2 | TRBV20-1 | . | . | CSARAPYGYTF | TGCAGTGCTAGAGCCCCATATGGCTACACCTTC
TRBJ1-2 | TRBV21-1 | few | . | CARQGNGYTF | TGTGCCAGACAGGGTAATGGCTACACCTTC
TRBJ2-3 | TRBV6-5 | . | TRBD2 | CASRRTSGGADTQYF | TGTGCCAGCAGGAGGACTAGCGGGGGGGCAGATACGCAGTATTTT
TRBJ1-1 | TRBV7-3 | . | . | CASSSGVNTEAFF | TGTGCCAGCAGCTCAGGGGTGAACACTGAAGCTTTCTTT
TRBJ2-2 | TRBV27 | . | TRBD2 | CASSLWASGITGELFF | TGTGCCAGCAGTTTATGGGCTAGCGGGATTACCGGGGAGCTGTTTTTT
TRBJ2-7 | TRBV10-1 | . | . | CASSEGYEQYF | TGCGCCAGCAGTGAGGGTTACGAGCAGTACTTC
TRBJ2-7 | TRBV27 | . | TRBD1 | CASSARTGYEQYF | TGTGCCAGCAGTGCGCGGACAGGCTACGAGCAGTACTTC
TRBJ1-3 | TRBV29-1 | . | . | CSVGQGNTIYF | TGCAGCGTTGGACAGGGAAACACCATATATTTT
TRBJ2-7 | TRBV6-1 | . | . | CASRQGEQYF | TGTGCCAGCAGACAGGGCGAGCAGTACTTC
TRBJ1-6 | TRBV7-9 | . | . | CASSLGYLGSPLHF | TGTGCCAGCAGCTTAGGGTATCTGGGTTCACCCCTCCACTTT
TRBJ1-1 | TRBV4-1 | . | . | CASSQGGSTEAFF | TGCGCCAGCAGCCAAGGGGGAAGCACTGAAGCTTTCTTT
TRBJ1-3 | TRBV29-1 | . | . | CSGDSGNTIYF | TGCAGCGGGGACTCTGGAAACACCATATATTTT
TRBJ2-7 | TRBV27 | . | TRBD1 | CASSFTGGYEQYF | TGTGCCAGCAGTTTTACAGGGGGCTACGAGCAGTACTTC
TRBJ1-5 | TRBV19 | . | . | CASSIPGANQPQHF | TGTGCCAGTAGTATACCGGGGGCGAATCAGCCCCAGCATTTT
TRBJ2-1 | TRBV19 | . | TRBD2 | CASRTSGGANEQFF | TGTGCCAGTAGGACTAGCGGGGGGGCCAATGAGCAGTTCTTC
TRBJ2-3 | TRBV10-3 | . | TRBD2 | CAISDEPRTSGGIDTQYF | TGTGCCATCAGTGACGAGCCCCGGACTAGCGGGGGGATAGATACGCAGTATTTT
TRBJ1-2 | TRBV27 | . | TRBD1 | CASSYGQDYGYTF | TGTGCCAGCAGTTATGGACAGGACTATGGCTACACCTTC
TRBJ1-2 | TRBV6-5 | . | . | CASSLGVGYGYTF | TGTGCCAGCAGTCTAGGGGTGGGCTATGGCTACACCTTC
TRBJ1-4 | TRBV27 | . | . | CASSIPTGIEKLFF | TGTGCCAGCAGTATTCCTACAGGAATTGAAAAACTGTTTTTT
TRBJ1-3 | TRBV27 | . | . | CASSLYSSGNTIYF | TGTGCCAGCAGTTTATACAGCTCTGGAAACACCATATATTTT
TRBJ2-7 | TRBV5-6 | . | . | CASSLGTDYEQYF | TGTGCCAGCAGCTTGGGGACAGACTACGAGCAGTACTTC
TRBJ2-3 | TRBV9 | . | TRBD2 | CASSERGGRTDTQYF | TGTGCCAGCAGCGAGCGGGGGGGCCGCACAGATACGCAGTATTTT
TRBJ2-7 | TRBV5-1 | . | TRBD2 | CASSPGTSSYEQYF | TGCGCCAGCAGCCCCGGGACTAGTTCCTACGAGCAGTACTTC